The clone carrying this T cell receptor beta chain was seen more than once but under ten times. Its antigen is still unknown. This sample is part of a study of early T cells in non-severe SARS-CoV-2 infection. General observations from the study: Missing private and CD4 specificities, VDJdb matching favored anti-spike CD8 responses.

The CDR3 loop spans 15 amino acids. Germline trimming cut 4 bases from V and 2 bases from J; bases unmatched to any gene: 9. CDR1 and CDR2 (germline): SGHDT, YYEEEE. Via MiXCR, TCRdb re-called the 5' RACE reads, giving one row per CDR3 protein. Among tens of thousands of distinct CDR3 sequences listed, roughly 6.8% were seen once. This TCR was sampled from an adult who was a healthcare worker with PCR-confirmed SARS-CoV-2 infection or an uninfected control (not recorded which). The sequencing sample was made of whole blood. This chain joins TRBV5-6 and TRBJ2-7; TRBD1 aligns across 7 bases. In DNA form, the CDR3 reads TGTGCCAGCAGCCCCCGGGACAGAGCCGCCTACGAGCAGTACTTC. Protein product: CASSPRDRAAYEQYF.